Listed here are 17 T cell receptor beta chains from one sample, sequenced in a study of CD8 T cells in Susac syndrome (dated by TCRdb to about 2019). Libraries came from the immunoSEQ multiplex PCR assay. RNA was extracted with the RNeasy kit and roughly 0.45 to 1 ug was reverse transcribed using random hexamers. TCRdb reran the public reads through fastp at Q25 and MiXCR, keeping productive beta chains. CDR3 protein sequences are deduplicated, and each keeps its most common genes and DNA. The sample table holds about 210,000 distinct CDR3 sequences, of which about 95% were seen once. Of the sample, 0.15% to 0.2% falls within the top ten clones. What was sequenced was CD4+ T cells from PBMCs. Source of these receptors: a human donor with Susac syndrome.

This chain uses TRBV7-2 with TRBJ2-3; unclear D gene. The CDR3 length is 13 residues. Trimming shortened V by 3 bases and J by 1 base, and 5 bases separated the two germline ends. Germline V gene data show CDR1 as SGHTA and CDR2 as FQGNSA. CDR3: CASSFPGTDTQYF. The CDR3 DNA sequence: TGTGCCAGCAGCTTCCCGGGCACAGATACGCAGTATTTT.

The chain links TRBV20-1 to TRBJ2-2, with D unresolved. CDR1 is DFQATT and CDR2 is SNEGSKA in the germline V gene (reference sequence). Deletions cut 4 bases from V and 2 bases from J, with 5 bases between. The CDR3 covers 12 residues. The CDR3 spells CSATLNTGELFF. CDR3 DNA: TGCAGTGCTACTCTTAACACCGGGGAGCTGTTTTTT.

This chain uses TRBV5-1 with TRBJ1-1; 9 bases align to TRBD1. Germline lookup yields CDR1 SGHRS and CDR2 YFSETQ. This CDR3 is built from 15 residues. V shed 4 bases and J 4 bases; nucleotides not matched to a gene: 8. CDR3 sequence (DNA): TGCGCCAGCAGCGGCTCGGGACAGGGAGGCACTGAAGCTTTCTTT. The encoded protein is CASSGSGQGGTEAFF.

This chain uses TRBV30 with TRBJ2-1; D is unresolved. CDR3 length: 12 amino acids. Germline values: CDR1 GTSNPN, CDR2 SVGIG (reference sequence). V lost 3 bases and J 8 bases, leaving 11 bases between the germline ends. Here the CDR3 DNA reads TGTGCCTGGAGAAAAGGGTGGGATGAGCAGTTCTTC. Its protein product is CAWRKGWDEQFF.

The genes are TRBV27 and TRBJ2-1; D gene unclear. Trimming pared 5 bases from V and 4 bases from J, leaving 12 bases between. There are 14 residues in the CDR3. Germline assignment: CDR1 MNHEY and CDR2 SMNVEV (reference sequence). The CDR3, as DNA: TGTGCCAGCAGTCTGTCCCCTCCATACAATGAGCAGTTCTTC. Translating it yields CASSLSPPYNEQFF.

The chain recombines TRBV5-1 with TRBJ1-1; D is possibly TRBD1 (5 bases). V dropped 3 bases and J dropped 4 bases, with 10 bases sitting between them. Germline V CDR1 and CDR2: SGHRS, YFSETQ. The CDR3 length is 13 residues. CDR3 in DNA: TGCGCCAGCAGCTCCGGAGGGGTCACTGAAGCTTTCTTT. Its protein is CASSSGGVTEAFF.

The chain recombines TRBV9 with TRBJ2-5; 7 bases match TRBD2. The V gene's germline CDR1 is SGDLS and CDR2 YYNGEE. The CDR3 covers 14 residues. Unmatched junction bases numbered 2, after V lost 0 bases and J lost 3 bases. This CDR3 is CASSVGLAEETQYF. In DNA form, the CDR3 reads TGTGCCAGCAGCGTAGGGCTAGCGGAAGAGACCCAGTACTTC.

The V call is TRBV11-2, the J call TRBJ2-5; tentatively, D is TRBD2 (6 bases). The CDR3 loop spans 14 amino acids. Germline loops: CDR1 SGHAT, CDR2 FQNNGV. Trimming removed 2 bases from V and 3 bases from J, with 10 bases in between. CDR3 protein: CASSLSTGEETQYF. The CDR3 DNA is TGTGCCAGCAGCTTATCAACGGGGGAAGAGACCCAGTACTTC.

This rearrangement joins TRBV20-1 to TRBJ2-1; TRBD1 matches 9 bases. Germline CDR1 reads DFQATT; CDR2 reads SNEGSKA (reference sequence). Trimming removed 3 bases from V and 7 bases from J; junction bases left unmatched: 13. CDR3 size: 16 residues. CDR3 DNA: TGCAGTGCTAGGAGGTCGGACAGGGGCGGTGTTAATGAGCAGTTCTTC. Amino acid sequence: CSARRSDRGGVNEQFF.

The V call is TRBV5-1, the J call TRBJ1-2, with 11 positions matching TRBD1. The germline gives CDR1 SGHRS, CDR2 YFSETQ. The CDR3 has 14 residues. The V gene end was trimmed by 4 bases and the J gene end by 8 bases; junction bases not matched to a gene: 7. The CDR3 DNA sequence: TGCGCCAGCAGCCTTGGTGGGACAGGGGGAGGCTACACCTTC. Translating gives CASSLGGTGGGYTF.

V gene TRBV9 combines with J gene TRBJ2-7; 12 nucleotides line up with TRBD1. The CDR3 is made up of 20 amino acids. J gave up 0 bases and V 0 bases, and 13 bases lay outside the gene matches. Germline V gene lookup returns CDR1 SGDLS and CDR2 YYNGEE. Here the CDR3 reads CASSVGLGEGQGAFSYEQYF. CDR3 coding DNA: TGTGCCAGCAGCGTAGGGTTGGGAGAGGGACAGGGGGCGTTCTCCTACGAGCAGTACTTC. The whole variable domain, remainder taken from reference TRBV9 and TRBJ2-7, is DSGVTQTPKHLITATGQRVTLRCSPRSGDLSVYWYQQSLDQGLQFLIQYYNGEERAKGNILERFSAQQFPDLHSELNLSSLELGDSALYFCASSVGLGEGQGAFSYEQYFGPGTRLTVT.

This sequence joins TRBV29-1 and TRBJ1-2; D unresolved. CDR1 and CDR2 (germline): SQVTM, ANQGSEA. Trimming removed 3 bases from V and 0 bases from J, with 11 bases in between. The CDR3 runs to 14 residues. The DNA of the CDR3 is TGCAGCGTTGACTCAGACGAAGCTAACTATGGCTACACCTTC. Encoded protein: CSVDSDEANYGYTF.

This chain uses TRBV2 with TRBJ1-2; D unresolved. The CDR3 length is 13 residues. V was clipped by 3 bases and J by 3 bases, with 8 bases between them. Per germline, CDR1 SNHLY and CDR2 FYNNEI. CDR3 loop: CASSEEEDYGYTF. CDR3 in DNA: TGTGCCAGCAGTGAGGAGGAGGACTATGGCTACACCTTC.

This chain links TRBV30 with TRBJ1-6; 9 bases line up with TRBD1. In germline, CDR1 is GTSNPN, CDR2 SVGIG (reference sequence). CDR3 size: 14 residues. V dropped 7 bases and J dropped 9; count of bases not matched to a gene: 10. CDR3 region: CASLGTGLGSPLHF. CDR3 bases: TGTGCCTCCCTCGGGACAGGGCTGGGTTCACCCCTCCACTTT.

The genes are TRBV11-1 and TRBJ2-5, with unresolved D. V lost 2 bases to trimming and J lost 1 base, with 11 bases between them. This CDR3 has 15 residues. Germline CDR1 SGHAT, CDR2 FQDESV (reference sequence). Written as DNA, the CDR3 is TGTGCCAGCAGCTTATTTCCAGAACCCCAAGAGACCCAGTACTTC. Its translation: CASSLFPEPQETQYF. Variable domain in full (rest from reference TRBV11-1 and TRBJ2-5): EAEVAQSPRYKITEKSQAVAFWCDPISGHATLYWYRQILGQGPELLVQFQDESVVDDSQLPKDRFSAERLKGVDSTLKIQPAELGDSAMYLCASSLFPEPQETQYFGPGTRLLVL.

Regarding this clonotype: At one boundary the junction diverges from the germline segment, which might be a read error. The CDR3 nucleotides read TGTGCCAGCAGTACTCCGGGACAGGGGGGAAAGGGAGCCAAAAACATTCAGTACTTC. This encodes CASSTPGQGGKGAKNIQYF. The chain is built from TRBV19 and TRBJ2-4, with 11 bases that match TRBD1. This CDR3 has 19 residues. The V gene's germline CDR1 is LNHDA and CDR2 SQIVND (reference sequence).

The chain has TRBV29-1 and TRBJ2-3, with D unresolved. The CDR3 totals 12 residues. The V end lost 5 bases, the J end lost 4 bases, and 10 bases lay between the germline ends. The germline CDR1 and CDR2 sequences are SQVTM and ANQGSEA. The CDR3 DNA sequence: TGCAGCGTTACGAAAGGGCCAGATACGCAGTATTTT. This sequence encodes CSVTKGPDTQYF.